Following are 15 T cell receptor beta chains from one sample sequenced in a study of blood T cell repertoires in COVID-19. The assay was immunoSEQ multiplex PCR, and TCRdb's table has in-frame clones only and misses some. Among approximately 130,000 clones listed, roughly 72% were seen once. Sequenced material: peripheral blood. The receptors come from a human donor in a cohort sampled during active COVID-19.

The chain uses TRBV10-3 and TRBJ1-1, with D perhaps matching TRBD1 (6 bases). Germline CDR1 and CDR2: ENHRY and SYGVKD. V was clipped by 5 bases and J by 0 bases, with 13 bases between them. This CDR3 has 15 residues. The CDR3 DNA reads as TGTGCCATCAGTAGCACCGGGACATTGAACACTGAAGCTTTCTTT. Its protein product is CAISSTGTLNTEAFF.

The chain has TRBV18 and TRBJ1-1, with D possibly being TRBD1 (5 bases). Trimming left V 1 base short and J 7 bases short, with 19 bases between. The CDR3 spans 16 residues. Germline CDR1 and CDR2: KGHSH and LQKENI. The CDR3 protein is CASSPQEAVGGGEAFF. The CDR3 region has the DNA TGTGCCAGCTCACCACAAGAAGCGGTTGGGGGGGGTGAAGCTTTCTTT.

This sequence joins TRBV2 and TRBJ1-6; 9 bases match TRBD1. The germline V gene encodes CDR1 SNHLY and CDR2 FYNNEI. The V and J ends lost 7 bases and 10 bases, in that order; junction bases with no gene match: 11. The CDR3 is 15 amino acids. CDR3 sequence (DNA): TGTGCCAGCACCTCTGGGGGGACAGGGCAATCACCCCTCCACTTT. Translated: CASTSGGTGQSPLHF.

The sample holds a few counts of this clone. This chain joins TRBV18 and TRBJ1-1; 10 bases are shared with TRBD1. Per germline, CDR1 KGHSH and CDR2 LQKENI. V lost 2 bases and J lost 6; bases outside the gene matches: 3. This CDR3 comprises 14 residues. Written as DNA, the CDR3 is TGTGCCAGCTCACCAACCGGGACAGGGGCTGAAGCTTTCTTT. Protein product: CASSPTGTGAEAFF.

The chain combines TRBV28 with TRBJ1-1; no definite D call. This CDR3 contains 13 residues. From germline, CDR1 is MDHEN and CDR2 SYDVKM. V lost 1 base and J lost 1, with 4 bases in between. CDR3 sequence: CASSLSQNTEAFF. CDR3 DNA: TGTGCCAGCAGTTTATCCCAGAACACTGAAGCTTTCTTT.

The chain recombines TRBV5-1 with TRBJ1-2; 7 nucleotides line up with TRBD1. The CDR3 is 12 residues long. V dropped 2 bases and J dropped 5; count of bases not matched to a gene: 0. Germline CDR1 SGHRS, CDR2 YFSETQ. The CDR3 DNA is TGCGCCAGCAGCTTACAGGGGTATGGCTACACCTTC. Translated, it gives CASSLQGYGYTF. The whole variable domain, filled in from reference TRBV5-1 and TRBJ1-2, reads KAGVTQTPRYLIKTRGQQVTLSCSPISGHRSVSWYQQTPGQGLQFLFEYFSETQRNKGNFPGRFSGRQFSNSRSEMNVSTLELGDSALYLCASSLQGYGYTFGSGTRLTVV.

The V call is TRBV5-8, the J call TRBJ1-1; D is uncertain. Trimming shortened V by 4 bases and J by 3 bases, and 13 bases separated the two germline ends. The CDR3 is made up of 14 amino acids. Germline assignment: CDR1 SGHTS and CDR2 YDEGEE. The CDR3 DNA reads as TGTGCCAGCAGCCGGGGTTCTGATGACACTGAAGCTTTCTTT. Translating it yields CASSRGSDDTEAFF.

The V and J genes are TRBV13 and TRBJ2-1; D remains unclear. V gave up 5 bases and J gave up 4 bases, with 6 bases separating them. Germline V gives CDR1 PRHDT, CDR2 FYEKMQ (reference sequence). The CDR3 has 12 amino acids. CDR3 sequence (DNA): TGTGCCAGCAGCGTAACTTACAATGAGCAGTTCTTC. Translating it yields CASSVTYNEQFF.

V usage is TRBV6-5 and J usage is TRBJ1-6; 10 bases align to TRBD1. The CDR3 sequence is 13 residues long. The J segment lost 5 bases and the V segment lost 11 bases, leaving 3 bases of the junction unmatched. Germline values: CDR1 MNHEY, CDR2 SVGAGI. In DNA, the CDR3 is TGTGCCGGGGGACAGGGGAATAATTCACCCCTCCACTTT. Translation gives CAGGQGNNSPLHF.

V is TRBV12-3 or TRBV12-4 and J is TRBJ1-2; D is ambiguous. V was cut by 4 bases and J by 1 base, with 7 bases left in between. CDR3 size: 13 residues. The CDR3, as DNA: TGTGCCAGCAGTTCCCGACATAACTATGGCTACACCTTC. This gives the protein CASSSRHNYGYTF.

V and J are TRBV4-1 and TRBJ2-7, with D tentatively TRBD2 (6 bases). V lost 4 bases and J 1 base, leaving 14 bases between the germline ends. This CDR3 is 15 amino acids long. In germline, CDR1 is MGHRA, CDR2 YSYEKL. The CDR3 DNA reads TGCGCCAGCAGCCTCCTGGGACTGCCGTCCTACGAGCAGTACTTC. It translates to CASSLLGLPSYEQYF.

The chain recombines TRBV10-2 with TRBJ2-7, with D possibly matching TRBD2 (6 bases). In germline, CDR1 is WSHSY, CDR2 SAAADI. Trimming shortened V by 6 bases and J by 4 bases, and 13 bases separated the two germline ends. This CDR3 comprises 13 residues. CDR3 DNA: TGCGCCAGCAGCGGGGGTGGGGGTTACGAGCAGTACTTC. Protein sequence: CASSGGGGYEQYF.

This clone has more than one count but fewer than ten. V gene TRBV7-3 combines with J gene TRBJ2-5; 11 bases are a match to TRBD2. The CDR3 consists of 15 residues. Germline V gene lookup returns CDR1 SGHTA and CDR2 FQGTGA. With 3 bases clipped from V and 1 base from J, the junction kept 1 base outside the gene matches. The CDR3, as DNA: TGTGCCAGCAGCTTGACTAGCGGGGTCCAAGAGACCCAGTACTTC. Residues: CASSLTSGVQETQYF.

The chain is built from TRBV4-1 and TRBJ2-1, with 14 bases identical to TRBD2. Germline-derived CDR1 and CDR2 are MGHRA and YSYEKL. The CDR3 totals 18 residues. Trimming cost V 3 bases and J 0 bases; bases outside gene matches: 4. The CDR3 reads CASSQGLAGASSYNEQFF. The CDR3 DNA is TGCGCCAGCAGCCAGGGACTAGCGGGGGCTAGCTCCTACAATGAGCAGTTCTTC.

This chain connects TRBV12-3 or TRBV12-4 to TRBJ2-7, with D possibly matching TRBD1 (5 bases). The CDR3 covers 13 residues. V was shortened by 5 bases and J by 4 bases, with 12 bases between the two germline ends. CDR3 DNA: TGTGCCAGCAGTCCCTGGGGCTCGTACGAGCAGTACTTC. This sequence encodes CASSPWGSYEQYF.